This is a list of T cell receptor beta chains from one sample in a study of T cell responses to AZD1222 COVID-19 vaccine. Generated by immunoSEQ multiplex PCR, the TCRdb table keeps only in-frame clones and is missing some. The sample shows 150,000 to 190,000 clones, about nine tenths of them seen only once. The sequences come from peripheral blood, collected on day 0 of AZD1222 vaccination. These receptors were obtained from an adult in good health. Both conserved end residues are part of each CDR3. Fields, in order: V gene, D gene, J gene, clone size, CDR3 DNA, CDR3 protein. A D gene is named only where the DNA matches it firmly. Clone size is not always given. Where it is, it says once, few, many or a class for expanded clones.

V gene: TRBV3-1/TRBV3-2
D gene: .
J gene: TRBJ2-1
clone size: .
CDR3 DNA: TGTGCCAGCAGCCAAGGGAGTCACCGGACAAACAATGAGCAGTTCTTC
CDR3 protein: CASSQGSHRTNNEQFF

V gene: TRBV5-1
D gene: .
J gene: TRBJ1-2
clone size: .
CDR3 DNA: TGCGCCAGCCGCACTTCTCAGGCTAACTATGGCTACACCTTC
CDR3 protein: CASRTSQANYGYTF

V gene: TRBV19
D gene: .
J gene: TRBJ1-5
clone size: once
CDR3 DNA: TGTGCCAGGACTGGTAGGCAGGGTGAGAGTCCCCAGCATTTT
CDR3 protein: CARTGRQGESPQHF

V gene: TRBV5-1
D gene: TRBD1
J gene: TRBJ2-7
clone size: .
CDR3 DNA: TGCGCCAGCAGCTTAGGGACAGGGTATACCTACGAGCAGTACTTC
CDR3 protein: CASSLGTGYTYEQYF

V gene: TRBV28
D gene: TRBD1
J gene: TRBJ1-4
clone size: .
CDR3 DNA: TGTGCCGTTAGGGGGCGAACTAATGAAAAACTGTTTTTT
CDR3 protein: CAVRGRTNEKLFF

V gene: TRBV18
D gene: .
J gene: TRBJ2-2
clone size: .
CDR3 DNA: TGTGCCAGCTCACCCGTACCGAACACCGGGGAGCTGTTTTTT
CDR3 protein: CASSPVPNTGELFF

V gene: TRBV2
D gene: .
J gene: TRBJ2-1
clone size: .
CDR3 DNA: TGTGCCAGCAGGGTTTTTCAGGGCGACAATGAGCAGTTCTTC
CDR3 protein: CASRVFQGDNEQFF

V gene: TRBV21-1
D gene: .
J gene: TRBJ1-5
clone size: .
CDR3 DNA: TGTGCCAGCCGAAACCAGGCGGGGGGATTCAATCAGCCCCAGCATTTT
CDR3 protein: CASRNQAGGFNQPQHF

V gene: TRBV13
D gene: TRBD2
J gene: TRBJ2-5
clone size: .
CDR3 DNA: TGTGCCAGCAGCTTAGGGGGACTAGCGCACCAAGAGACCCAGTACTTC
CDR3 protein: CASSLGGLAHQETQYF

V gene: TRBV27
D gene: TRBD2
J gene: TRBJ2-7
clone size: .
CDR3 DNA: TGTGCCAGCAGTTTAGCGGGGGGCTACGAGCAGTACTTC
CDR3 protein: CASSLAGGYEQYF

V gene: TRBV5-1
D gene: TRBD1
J gene: TRBJ2-5
clone size: .
CDR3 DNA: TGCGCCAGCAGCGGATCAATACAGGGGGAGTATAGGGAGACCCAGTACTTC
CDR3 protein: CASSGSIQGEYRETQYF

V gene: TRBV19
D gene: TRBD2
J gene: TRBJ2-3
clone size: .
CDR3 DNA: TGTGCCAGCTCGACTAGCGGGACAGATACGCAGTATTTT
CDR3 protein: CASSTSGTDTQYF

V gene: TRBV4-2
D gene: TRBD2
J gene: TRBJ2-4
clone size: .
CDR3 DNA: TGTGCCAGCAGCCAAGATTGGTCGGGGGGAAACATTCAGTACTTC
CDR3 protein: CASSQDWSGGNIQYF

V gene: TRBV11-2
D gene: .
J gene: TRBJ2-7
clone size: .
CDR3 DNA: TGTGCCAGCAGCTTAGCAAGCGAGCAGTACTTC
CDR3 protein: CASSLASEQYF

V gene: TRBV11-2
D gene: TRBD1
J gene: TRBJ2-7
clone size: once
CDR3 DNA: TGTGCCAGCAGCTTCACAGGGGACGAGCAGTACTTC
CDR3 protein: CASSFTGDEQYF

V gene: TRBV25-1
D gene: .
J gene: TRBJ2-2
clone size: .
CDR3 DNA: TGTGCCAGCAGTGTCTTTGGCGGTAGGAACACCGGGGAGCTGTTTTTT
CDR3 protein: CASSVFGGRNTGELFF

V gene: TRBV6-2/TRBV6-3
D gene: .
J gene: TRBJ1-1
clone size: .
CDR3 DNA: TGTGCCAGCAGTGATCCCGGGACAGAAGCTTTCTTT
CDR3 protein: CASSDPGTEAFF

V gene: TRBV27
D gene: .
J gene: TRBJ1-2
clone size: .
CDR3 DNA: TGTGCCAGCCGCCCACAAAGGGGAGGCTACACCTTC
CDR3 protein: CASRPQRGGYTF

V gene: TRBV13
D gene: TRBD1
J gene: TRBJ1-6
clone size: .
CDR3 DNA: TGTGCCAGCAGCCAACGTACGACAGGGTCCATACTCCACTTT
CDR3 protein: CASSQRTTGSILHF

V gene: TRBV10-1
D gene: .
J gene: TRBJ1-1
clone size: .
CDR3 DNA: TGCGCCAAAAGGGGGTCCTCATATACGATGAACACTGAAGCTTTCTTT
CDR3 protein: CAKRGSSYTMNTEAFF

V gene: TRBV6-4
D gene: .
J gene: TRBJ2-1
clone size: few
CDR3 DNA: TGTGCCAGCAGTGACGGAACAGAAAACAATGAGCAGTTCTTC
CDR3 protein: CASSDGTENNEQFF

V gene: TRBV10-3
D gene: .
J gene: TRBJ1-2
clone size: .
CDR3 DNA: TGTGCCATTTCCGCCCAATACAGGGTTGTCTATGGCTACACCTTC
CDR3 protein: CAISAQYRVVYGYTF

V gene: TRBV4-2
D gene: .
J gene: TRBJ1-3
clone size: .
CDR3 DNA: TGTGCCAGCAGCCAAGCCCAAATCCCCTCTGGAAACACCATATATTTT
CDR3 protein: CASSQAQIPSGNTIYF

V gene: TRBV6-5
D gene: .
J gene: TRBJ2-7
clone size: .
CDR3 DNA: TGTGCCAGCACGGGACAAGGGACCTACGAGCAGTACTTC
CDR3 protein: CASTGQGTYEQYF